Listed below are T cell receptor beta chains from one sample, sequenced in a study of identical twins. A single record per CDR3 protein comes from TCRdb applying MiXCR to the 5' RACE reads. The repertoire holds about 530,000 distinct CDR3 sequences, with 20% to 25% as singletons. The sample was also linked to a second study, of yellow fever vaccine responses in identical twins.

Source material: CD4+ T cells sorted from blood. These receptors came from a woman in her late teens or twenties in good health. Both conserved end residues are part of each CDR3.

j_gene	v_gene	CDR3aa
TRBJ2-5	TRBV5-6	CASSLGGQGRETQYF
TRBJ2-5	TRBV18	CASSTTGLQTQYF
TRBJ2-6	TRBV12-3/TRBV12-4	CASSLYPVDRGPNRGANVLTF
TRBJ2-4	TRBV5-6	CASSFSSLAKNIQYF
TRBJ2-7	TRBV7-9	CASSLGGTSGRNEQYF
TRBJ2-1	TRBV20-1	CSARERWRDNYNEQFF
TRBJ2-7	TRBV4-2	CASSQDVGLVGEQYF
TRBJ1-4	TRBV24-1	CATSDSSRKLFF
TRBJ2-2	TRBV6-1	CASSDRGPVGTGELFF
TRBJ2-3	TRBV5-1	CASSLLYVDGTDTQYF
TRBJ2-3	TRBV20-1	CSASPAGLAGPTQYF
TRBJ2-1	TRBV28	CASSLPEAGGENEQFF
TRBJ1-2	TRBV29-1	CSVEDLRGRDYGYTF
TRBJ2-3	TRBV20-1	CSARADQYGQGTAADTQYF
TRBJ2-7	TRBV12-3/TRBV12-4	CASSQQGYEQYF
TRBJ2-3	TRBV20-1	CSARDTGHPSAQYF
TRBJ2-1	TRBV12-3/TRBV12-4	CASRGLVTYNEQFF
TRBJ2-7	TRBV20-1	CSARGTGTSEQYF
TRBJ2-3	TRBV4-1	CASSPDSSGGTDTQYF
TRBJ1-1	TRBV7-2	CASSQDRASAEAFF
TRBJ2-3	TRBV20-1	CSAKLAGTDTQYF
TRBJ2-3	TRBV12-5	CASGATLSFTDTQYF
TRBJ2-5	TRBV7-9	CASSSWDRAQETQYF
TRBJ1-5	TRBV4-1	CASSQESSNQPQHF
TRBJ1-1	TRBV19	CASTGQGDTEAFF
TRBJ2-3	TRBV5-1	CASSSKPRLAGAEDTQYF
TRBJ1-6	TRBV12-3/TRBV12-4	CASSAGTSSPLHF
TRBJ2-7	TRBV21-1	CASSKYWTVTYEQYF
TRBJ2-2	TRBV7-8	CASNYWTGRDTGELFF
TRBJ2-3	TRBV19	CASSIRGGLDTQYF
TRBJ2-1	TRBV12-3/TRBV12-4	CASSLRSPVGNEQFF
TRBJ2-7	TRBV10-3	CAISDGGSYEQYF